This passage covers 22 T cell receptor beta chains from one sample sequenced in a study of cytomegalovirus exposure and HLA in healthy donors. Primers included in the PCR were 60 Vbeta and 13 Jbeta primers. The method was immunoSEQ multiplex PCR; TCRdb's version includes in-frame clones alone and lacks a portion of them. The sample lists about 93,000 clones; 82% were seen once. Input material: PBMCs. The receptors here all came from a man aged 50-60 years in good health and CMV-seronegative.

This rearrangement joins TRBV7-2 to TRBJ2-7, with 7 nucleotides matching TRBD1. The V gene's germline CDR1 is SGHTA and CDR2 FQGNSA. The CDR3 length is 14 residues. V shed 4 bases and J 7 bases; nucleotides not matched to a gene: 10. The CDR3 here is CASSSNRGPLEQYF. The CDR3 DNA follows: TGTGCCAGCAGCTCTAACAGGGGACCCCTGGAGCAGTACTTC.

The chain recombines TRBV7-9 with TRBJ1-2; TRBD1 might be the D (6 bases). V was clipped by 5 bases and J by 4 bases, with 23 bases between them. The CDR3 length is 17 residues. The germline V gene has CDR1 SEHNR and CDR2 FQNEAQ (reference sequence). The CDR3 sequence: CASSPLGGELLRYGYTF. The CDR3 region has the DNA TGTGCCAGCAGCCCATTAGGGGGTGAGCTCCTTCGCTATGGCTACACCTTC.

CDR3 loop: CASSLVATDTQYF. The CDR3 DNA sequence: TGCGCCAGCAGCTTGGTGGCCACAGATACGCAGTATTTT. V and J are TRBV5-1 and TRBJ2-3; D is unclear. The CDR3 extends over 13 amino acids. Germline CDR1 reads SGHRS; CDR2 reads YFSETQ. V gave up 0 bases and J gave up 2 bases, with 4 bases separating them.

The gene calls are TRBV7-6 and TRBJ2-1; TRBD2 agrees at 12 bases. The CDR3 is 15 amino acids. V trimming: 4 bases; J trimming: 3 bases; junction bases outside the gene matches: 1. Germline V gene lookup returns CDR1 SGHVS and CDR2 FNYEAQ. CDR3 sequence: CASSSTSGSYNEQFF. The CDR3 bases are TGTGCCAGCAGCTCGACTAGCGGGAGCTACAATGAGCAGTTCTTC. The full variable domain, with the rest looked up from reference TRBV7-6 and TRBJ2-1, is GAGVSQSPRYKVTKRGQDVALRCDPISGHVSLYWYRQALGQGPEFLTYFNYEAQQDKSGLPNDRFSAERPEGSISTLTIQRTEQRDSAMYRCASSSTSGSYNEQFFGPGTRLTVL.

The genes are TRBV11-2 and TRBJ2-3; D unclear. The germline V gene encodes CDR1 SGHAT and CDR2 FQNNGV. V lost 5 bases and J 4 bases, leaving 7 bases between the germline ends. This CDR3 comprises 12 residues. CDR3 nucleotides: TGTGCCAGCAGCCCCGAGGCAGATACGCAGTATTTT. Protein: CASSPEADTQYF.

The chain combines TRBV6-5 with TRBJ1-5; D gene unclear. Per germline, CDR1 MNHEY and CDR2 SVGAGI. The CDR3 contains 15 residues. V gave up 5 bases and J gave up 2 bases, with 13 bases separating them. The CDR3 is CASSPVTRGNQPQHF. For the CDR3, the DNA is TGTGCCAGCAGTCCAGTAACCCGGGGCAATCAGCCCCAGCATTTT.

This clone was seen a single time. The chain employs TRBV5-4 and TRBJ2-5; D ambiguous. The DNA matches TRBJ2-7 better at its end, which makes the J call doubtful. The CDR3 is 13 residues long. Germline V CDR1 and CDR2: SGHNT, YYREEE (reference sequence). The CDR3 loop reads CASSLASSYEQYF. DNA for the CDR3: TGTGCCAGCAGCCTTGCGAGCTCCTACGAGCAGTACTTC.

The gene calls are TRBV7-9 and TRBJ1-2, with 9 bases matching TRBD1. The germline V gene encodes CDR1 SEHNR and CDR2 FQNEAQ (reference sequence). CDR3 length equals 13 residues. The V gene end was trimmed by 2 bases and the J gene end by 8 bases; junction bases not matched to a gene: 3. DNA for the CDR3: TGTGCCAGCAGCTTAATGGGACAGGGCGGCTACACCTTC. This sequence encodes CASSLMGQGGYTF.

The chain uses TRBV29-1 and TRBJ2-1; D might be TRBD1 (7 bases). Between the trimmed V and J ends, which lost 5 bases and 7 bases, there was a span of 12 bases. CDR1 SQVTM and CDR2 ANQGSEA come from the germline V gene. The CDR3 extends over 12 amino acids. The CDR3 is CSVSRGENEQFF. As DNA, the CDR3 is TGCAGCGTTTCCAGGGGGGAGAATGAGCAGTTCTTC.

The CDR3 region has the DNA TGTGCCAGCAGCCCTCGGACAGGTCTCACAGATACGCAGTATTTT. Residues: CASSPRTGLTDTQYF. V usage is TRBV11-3 and J usage is TRBJ2-3, with 7 bases fitting TRBD1. This CDR3 contains 15 residues. V trimming: 5 bases; J trimming: 2 bases; junction bases outside the gene matches: 7. The germline CDR1 and CDR2 sequences are SGHNT and YENEEA.

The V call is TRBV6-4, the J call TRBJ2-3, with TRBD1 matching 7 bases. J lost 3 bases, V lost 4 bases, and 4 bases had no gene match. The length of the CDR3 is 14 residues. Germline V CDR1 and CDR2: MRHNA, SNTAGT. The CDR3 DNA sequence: TGTGCCAGCAGTGGTCAACAGGGGACAGATACGCAGTATTTT. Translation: CASSGQQGTDTQYF.

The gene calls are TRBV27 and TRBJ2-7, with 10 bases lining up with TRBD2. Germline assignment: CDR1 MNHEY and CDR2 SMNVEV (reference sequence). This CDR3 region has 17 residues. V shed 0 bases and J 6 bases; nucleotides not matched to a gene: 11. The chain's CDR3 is CASSLSIRTSGPLEQYF. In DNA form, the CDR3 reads TGTGCCAGCAGTTTATCGATTCGGACTAGCGGACCGCTCGAGCAGTACTTC.

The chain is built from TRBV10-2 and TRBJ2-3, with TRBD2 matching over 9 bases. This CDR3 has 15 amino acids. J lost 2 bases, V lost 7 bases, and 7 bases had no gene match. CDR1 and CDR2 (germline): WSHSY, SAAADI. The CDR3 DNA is TGCGCCAGCAACGCTGGGACTAGCTCCACAGATACGCAGTATTTT. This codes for CASNAGTSSTDTQYF.

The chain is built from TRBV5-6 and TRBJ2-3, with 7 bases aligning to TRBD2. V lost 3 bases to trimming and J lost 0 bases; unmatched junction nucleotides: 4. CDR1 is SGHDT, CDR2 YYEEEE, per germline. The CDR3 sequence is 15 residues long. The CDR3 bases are TGTGCCAGCAGCTCCGGAGCGGGGAGCACAGATACGCAGTATTTT. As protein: CASSSGAGSTDTQYF.

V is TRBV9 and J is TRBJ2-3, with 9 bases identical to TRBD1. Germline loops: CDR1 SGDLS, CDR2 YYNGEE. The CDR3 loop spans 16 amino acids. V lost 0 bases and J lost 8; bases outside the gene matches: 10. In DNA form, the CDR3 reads TGTGCCAGCAGCGTAGACGGGACAGGGCAGTGGGTTACGCAGTATTTT. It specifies CASSVDGTGQWVTQYF.

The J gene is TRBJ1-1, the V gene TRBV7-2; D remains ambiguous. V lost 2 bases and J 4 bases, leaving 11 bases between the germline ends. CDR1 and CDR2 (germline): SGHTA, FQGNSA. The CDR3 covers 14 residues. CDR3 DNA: TGTGCCAGCAGCTTAAATCCCCTCGGCACTGAAGCTTTCTTT. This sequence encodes CASSLNPLGTEAFF.

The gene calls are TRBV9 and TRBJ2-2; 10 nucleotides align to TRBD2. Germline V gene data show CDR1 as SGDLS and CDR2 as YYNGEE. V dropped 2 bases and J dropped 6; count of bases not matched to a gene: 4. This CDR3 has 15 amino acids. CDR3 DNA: TGTGCCAGCAGCGTTAGCGGGAGGCCCTCCGGGGAGCTGTTTTTT. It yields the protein CASSVSGRPSGELFF.

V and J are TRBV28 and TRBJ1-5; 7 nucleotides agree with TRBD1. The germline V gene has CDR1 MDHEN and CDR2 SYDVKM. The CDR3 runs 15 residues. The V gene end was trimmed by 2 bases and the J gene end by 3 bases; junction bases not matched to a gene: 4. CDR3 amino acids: CASSLTTGSNQPQHF. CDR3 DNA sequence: TGTGCCAGCAGTTTAACGACAGGGTCCAATCAGCCCCAGCATTTT. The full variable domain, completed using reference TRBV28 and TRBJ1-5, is DVKVTQSSRYLVKRTGEKVFLECVQDMDHENMFWYRQDPGLGLRLIYFSYDVKMKEKGDIPEGYSVSREKKERFSLILESASTNQTSMYLCASSLTTGSNQPQHFGDGTRLSIL.

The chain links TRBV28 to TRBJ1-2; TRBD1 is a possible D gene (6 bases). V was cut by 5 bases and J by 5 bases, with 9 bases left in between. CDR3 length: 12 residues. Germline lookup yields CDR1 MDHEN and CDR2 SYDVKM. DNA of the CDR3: TGTGCCAGCAGTCCCCAGGGGTATGGCTACACCTTC. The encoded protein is CASSPQGYGYTF.

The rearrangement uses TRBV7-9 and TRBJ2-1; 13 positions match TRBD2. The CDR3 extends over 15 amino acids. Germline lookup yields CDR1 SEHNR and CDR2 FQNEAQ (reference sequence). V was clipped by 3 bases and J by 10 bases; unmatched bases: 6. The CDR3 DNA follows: TGTGCCAGCAGCTTCGGACTAGCGGGAGAGGGCGAGCAGTTCTTC. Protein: CASSFGLAGEGEQFF. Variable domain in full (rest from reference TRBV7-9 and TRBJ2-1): DTGVSQNPRHKITKRGQNVTFRCDPISEHNRLYWYRQTLGQGPEFLTYFQNEAQLEKSRLLSDRFSAERPKGSFSTLEIQRTEQGDSAMYLCASSFGLAGEGEQFFGPGTRLTVL.

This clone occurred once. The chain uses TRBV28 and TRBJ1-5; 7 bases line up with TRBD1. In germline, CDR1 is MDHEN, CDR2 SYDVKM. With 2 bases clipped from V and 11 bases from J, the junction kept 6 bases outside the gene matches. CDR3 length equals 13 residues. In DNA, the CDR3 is TGTGCCAGCAGTTTAGGACAGGTTCGGACCCAGCATTTT. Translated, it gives CASSLGQVRTQHF.

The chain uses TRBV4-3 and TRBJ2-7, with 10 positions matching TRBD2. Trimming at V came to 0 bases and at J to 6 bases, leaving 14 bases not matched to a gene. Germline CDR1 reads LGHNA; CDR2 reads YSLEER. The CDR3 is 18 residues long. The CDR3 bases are TGCGCCAGCAGCCAAGACTCGGCGGGGACTAGCGCACGGGGCGAGCAGTACTTC. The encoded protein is CASSQDSAGTSARGEQYF.